This TCR beta chain was obtained from a study of blood T cell repertoires in COVID-19. On the study more broadly: Nucleic acid was either cDNA or gDNA, and it came from T cells, B-cell-depleted T cells, or PBMCs.

Per the authors' pipeline: Amplifying reference gene primers gave estimates of nucleated cell counts. TCRdb's copy holds only in-frame clones and misses some; the assay was immunoSEQ multiplex PCR. V and J calls and clone size are as listed in that table; D and trimming were resolved from the DNA. Among roughly 140,000 clones listed, roughly 79% were seen once. This CDR3 has 14 residues. This chain uses TRBV21-1 with TRBJ2-2; the table gives TRBD2 as D, unverified against the DNA. TRBV21-1 is a known pseudogene. This sequence originates from a man aged 50-60 years with active or convalescent COVID-19. Sequences were obtained from peripheral blood. This CDR3 reads CASTPWRAKGELFF. The CDR3 DNA follows: TGTGCCAGCACGCCCTGGAGGGCGAAAGGGGAGCTGTTTTTT.